This is a list of T cell receptor beta chains from one sample in a study of early T cells in non-severe SARS-CoV-2 infection. One entry per CDR3 protein results from TCRdb running MiXCR on the 5' RACE reads. Of 25,000 to 30,000 distinct CDR3 sequences in the sample, about 5% were seen once. Sequenced input: whole blood. The receptors shown here come from an adult who was a healthcare worker with PCR-confirmed SARS-CoV-2 infection or an uninfected control (not recorded which). Both conserved end residues are part of each CDR3. Each record gives: D gene, clone size, J gene, V gene, CDR3 protein, CDR3 DNA. The D gene is left open where the match is weak. Not every row has a clone size; where given, it reads once, few, many or a size class.

d_call: -; clone_size: medium-sized; j_call: TRBJ2-1; v_call: TRBV28; cdr3_aa: CASSPGANEQFF; cdr3_nt: TGTGCCAGCAGTCCAGGGGCAAATGAGCAGTTCTTC
d_call: -; clone_size: many; j_call: TRBJ1-2; v_call: TRBV7-2; cdr3_aa: CASSSPDVRNYGYTF; cdr3_nt: TGTGCCAGCAGCTCCCCGGACGTAAGGAACTATGGCTACACCTTC
d_call: TRBD2; clone_size: many; j_call: TRBJ2-1; v_call: TRBV7-8; cdr3_aa: CASNTYPGRVWNEQFF; cdr3_nt: TGTGCCAGCAACACCTACCCGGGGAGGGTTTGGAATGAGCAGTTCTTC
d_call: -; clone_size: many; j_call: TRBJ2-3; v_call: TRBV5-1; cdr3_aa: CASSLRQAGGTDTQYF; cdr3_nt: TGCGCCAGCAGCTTACGACAGGCCGGGGGCACAGATACGCAGTATTTT
d_call: TRBD1; clone_size: -; j_call: TRBJ1-2; v_call: TRBV27; cdr3_aa: CASSGTAIPLYGYTF; cdr3_nt: TGTGCCAGCAGCGGGACAGCCATTCCCCTTTATGGCTACACCTTC
d_call: -; clone_size: many; j_call: TRBJ1-2; v_call: TRBV24-1; cdr3_aa: CATSDERYGYTF; cdr3_nt: TGTGCCACCAGTGATGAGCGGTATGGCTACACCTTC
d_call: -; clone_size: -; j_call: TRBJ1-5; v_call: TRBV12-3/TRBV12-4; cdr3_aa: CASSPRNNQPQHF; cdr3_nt: TGTGCCAGCAGTCCCCGGAACAATCAGCCCCAGCATTTT
d_call: -; clone_size: medium-sized; j_call: TRBJ2-2; v_call: TRBV4-3; cdr3_aa: CASQEVNTGELFF; cdr3_nt: TGCGCCAGCCAGGAGGTGAACACCGGGGAGCTGTTTTTT
d_call: TRBD2; clone_size: many; j_call: TRBJ2-1; v_call: TRBV29-1; cdr3_aa: CSVRGGAMNEQFF; cdr3_nt: TGCAGCGTTCGCGGGGGGGCTATGAATGAGCAGTTCTTC
d_call: -; clone_size: -; j_call: TRBJ1-5; v_call: TRBV6-1; cdr3_aa: CASSEQDSNQPQHF; cdr3_nt: TGTGCCAGCAGTGAACAGGATAGCAATCAGCCCCAGCATTTT
d_call: TRBD1; clone_size: medium-sized; j_call: TRBJ2-2; v_call: TRBV7-9; cdr3_aa: CASSPTRQGLAGELFF; cdr3_nt: TGTGCCAGCAGCCCAACCCGACAGGGTCTGGCCGGGGAGCTGTTTTTT
d_call: -; clone_size: many; j_call: TRBJ2-3; v_call: TRBV5-6; cdr3_aa: CASSLEETGTDTQYF; cdr3_nt: TGTGCCAGCAGCTTGGAGGAGACAGGCACAGATACGCAGTATTTT
d_call: TRBD1; clone_size: many; j_call: TRBJ1-4; v_call: TRBV18; cdr3_aa: CASSPSNRGRLEKLFF; cdr3_nt: TGTGCCAGCTCACCGTCTAACAGGGGGAGGCTTGAAAAACTGTTTTTT
d_call: TRBD2; clone_size: many; j_call: TRBJ2-7; v_call: TRBV7-9; cdr3_aa: CASSLGSGTSYEQYF; cdr3_nt: TGTGCCAGCAGCTTAGGTAGCGGGACCTCCTACGAGCAGTACTTC
d_call: -; clone_size: many; j_call: TRBJ2-7; v_call: TRBV5-1; cdr3_aa: CASSLVSNYEQYF; cdr3_nt: TGCGCCAGCAGCTTGGTGTCGAACTACGAGCAGTACTTC
d_call: TRBD1; clone_size: many; j_call: TRBJ2-3; v_call: TRBV7-2; cdr3_aa: CASSLAQRTGGADTQYF; cdr3_nt: TGTGCCAGCAGCTTAGCGCAGAGGACAGGGGGCGCGGATACGCAGTATTTT
d_call: -; clone_size: few; j_call: TRBJ1-2; v_call: TRBV19; cdr3_aa: CASNTWGTTQSGYTF; cdr3_nt: TGTGCCAGTAATACTTGGGGGACAACCCAGAGTGGCTACACCTTC
d_call: -; clone_size: many; j_call: TRBJ1-2; v_call: TRBV11-2; cdr3_aa: CASSSGIQDYGYTF; cdr3_nt: TGTGCCAGCAGCTCGGGAATTCAGGACTATGGCTACACCTTC
d_call: -; clone_size: many; j_call: TRBJ1-6; v_call: TRBV18; cdr3_aa: CASSPPGGMGRSPLHF; cdr3_nt: TGTGCCAGCTCACCACCCGGCGGAATGGGTAGATCACCCCTCCACTTT
d_call: TRBD1; clone_size: many; j_call: TRBJ2-7; v_call: TRBV19; cdr3_aa: CASSITPGTGDEQYF; cdr3_nt: TGTGCCAGTAGTATAACCCCCGGGACAGGGGACGAGCAGTACTTC
d_call: -; clone_size: many; j_call: TRBJ2-3; v_call: TRBV20-1; cdr3_aa: CSARETALKAQYF; cdr3_nt: TGCAGTGCTAGAGAGACCGCGCTTAAGGCGCAGTATTTT
d_call: TRBD2; clone_size: -; j_call: TRBJ2-1; v_call: TRBV6-2/TRBV6-3; cdr3_aa: CASSTPSGGVPNEQFF; cdr3_nt: TGTGCCAGCAGTACCCCTAGCGGGGGGGTGCCCAATGAGCAGTTCTTC
d_call: -; clone_size: -; j_call: TRBJ2-2; v_call: TRBV12-3/TRBV12-4; cdr3_aa: CASSLSPGLLYFF; cdr3_nt: TGTGCCAGCAGTTTAAGTCCGGGGCTACTTTATTTTTTT
d_call: -; clone_size: many; j_call: TRBJ2-5; v_call: TRBV20-1; cdr3_aa: CSARDPWTEETQYF; cdr3_nt: TGCAGTGCTAGAGATCCTTGGACGGAAGAGACCCAGTACTTC
d_call: -; clone_size: few; j_call: TRBJ2-5; v_call: TRBV7-6; cdr3_aa: CASSLGTSQETQYF; cdr3_nt: TGTGCCAGCAGCCTAGGGACCTCCCAAGAGACCCAGTACTTC
d_call: TRBD1; clone_size: few; j_call: TRBJ1-2; v_call: TRBV5-4; cdr3_aa: CASSLDRGQKSGYTF; cdr3_nt: TGTGCCAGCAGCTTGGACAGGGGGCAGAAATCTGGCTACACCTTC
d_call: -; clone_size: many; j_call: TRBJ2-3; v_call: TRBV7-6; cdr3_aa: CASSLVETGGDTQYF; cdr3_nt: TGTGCCAGCAGCTTAGTGGAGACAGGTGGAGATACGCAGTATTTT
d_call: -; clone_size: many; j_call: TRBJ2-2; v_call: TRBV30; cdr3_aa: CAWSLGARTGELFF; cdr3_nt: TGTGCCTGGAGTCTGGGGGCCCGGACCGGGGAGCTGTTTTTT
d_call: TRBD2; clone_size: many; j_call: TRBJ2-3; v_call: TRBV18; cdr3_aa: CASSSMSGGTQYF; cdr3_nt: TGTGCCAGCTCCTCTATGAGCGGGGGGACGCAGTATTTT
d_call: -; clone_size: many; j_call: TRBJ1-2; v_call: TRBV10-3; cdr3_aa: CAISETPTPNYGYTF; cdr3_nt: TGTGCCATCAGTGAGACCCCGACACCAAACTATGGCTACACCTTC
d_call: TRBD1; clone_size: many; j_call: TRBJ1-4; v_call: TRBV20-1; cdr3_aa: CSADRDRGNEKLFF; cdr3_nt: TGCAGTGCTGACCGGGACAGGGGTAATGAAAAACTGTTTTTT
d_call: -; clone_size: many; j_call: TRBJ2-7; v_call: TRBV12-3/TRBV12-4; cdr3_aa: CASTLWGERFQYF; cdr3_nt: TGTGCCAGCACCCTCTGGGGCGAGAGATTCCAGTACTTC
d_call: TRBD1; clone_size: -; j_call: TRBJ2-1; v_call: TRBV28; cdr3_aa: CASSFNVGQGADEQFF; cdr3_nt: TGTGCCAGCAGTTTTAATGTGGGACAGGGGGCTGATGAGCAGTTCTTC
d_call: TRBD2; clone_size: many; j_call: TRBJ2-1; v_call: TRBV4-1; cdr3_aa: CASSQSGTSAYNEQFF; cdr3_nt: TGCGCCAGCAGCCAAAGCGGGACTAGCGCTTACAATGAGCAGTTCTTC
d_call: -; clone_size: -; j_call: TRBJ1-2; v_call: TRBV24-1; cdr3_aa: CATSRRIWYSNYGYTF; cdr3_nt: TGTGCCACCAGTAGACGAATCTGGTATTCTAACTATGGCTACACCTTC
d_call: TRBD1; clone_size: -; j_call: TRBJ1-6; v_call: TRBV20-1; cdr3_aa: CSARKPGQLNSPLHF; cdr3_nt: TGCAGTGCTAGGAAACCGGGACAGCTTAATTCACCCCTCCACTTT
d_call: -; clone_size: many; j_call: TRBJ2-3; v_call: TRBV20-1; cdr3_aa: CSARGLPSTDTQYF; cdr3_nt: TGCAGTGCTAGAGGGCTACCTAGCACAGATACGCAGTATTTT
d_call: TRBD1; clone_size: -; j_call: TRBJ2-1; v_call: TRBV7-2; cdr3_aa: CASSFDRVAQFF; cdr3_nt: TGTGCCAGCAGCTTCGACAGGGTCGCGCAGTTCTTC
d_call: TRBD1; clone_size: many; j_call: TRBJ2-7; v_call: TRBV10-3; cdr3_aa: CAASGTGAAEQYF; cdr3_nt: TGTGCCGCCTCCGGGACAGGAGCCGCAGAGCAGTACTTC
d_call: TRBD2; clone_size: many; j_call: TRBJ2-5; v_call: TRBV29-1; cdr3_aa: CSVQTLAGETQYF; cdr3_nt: TGCAGCGTTCAGACCCTAGCGGGTGAGACCCAGTACTTC
d_call: -; clone_size: -; j_call: TRBJ1-2; v_call: TRBV20-1; cdr3_aa: CSASESNYGYTF; cdr3_nt: TGCAGTGCTAGCGAGTCTAACTATGGCTACACCTTC
d_call: -; clone_size: many; j_call: TRBJ2-2; v_call: TRBV2; cdr3_aa: CASSEADRKTGELFF; cdr3_nt: TGTGCCAGCAGTGAAGCCGACAGGAAAACCGGGGAGCTGTTTTTT
d_call: TRBD2; clone_size: -; j_call: TRBJ2-3; v_call: TRBV10-3; cdr3_aa: CAISPRTGTSGGTDTQYF; cdr3_nt: TGTGCCATCAGCCCTCGTACCGGGACTAGCGGGGGTACAGATACGCAGTATTTT
d_call: -; clone_size: many; j_call: TRBJ2-3; v_call: TRBV7-2; cdr3_aa: CASSQFGSADTQYF; cdr3_nt: TGTGCCAGCAGTCAGTTCGGGAGCGCAGATACGCAGTATTTT
d_call: -; clone_size: many; j_call: TRBJ1-1; v_call: TRBV12-5; cdr3_aa: CASGLGLNTEAFF; cdr3_nt: TGTGCTAGTGGTTTGGGTCTGAACACTGAAGCTTTCTTT
d_call: -; clone_size: many; j_call: TRBJ2-3; v_call: TRBV12-5; cdr3_aa: CASGLSQADTQYF; cdr3_nt: TGTGCTAGTGGTCTGTCTCAGGCAGATACGCAGTATTTT
d_call: -; clone_size: many; j_call: TRBJ2-7; v_call: TRBV21-1; cdr3_aa: CASSKGGRLAGFPSREQYF; cdr3_nt: TGTGCCAGCAGCAAAGGGGGGAGACTAGCGGGTTTCCCCTCCCGGGAGCAGTACTTC
d_call: TRBD1; clone_size: many; j_call: TRBJ2-7; v_call: TRBV12-3/TRBV12-4; cdr3_aa: CASSKTGIEGEQYF; cdr3_nt: TGTGCCAGCAGTAAGACAGGGATTGAGGGCGAGCAGTACTTC
d_call: TRBD2; clone_size: many; j_call: TRBJ2-3; v_call: TRBV7-2; cdr3_aa: CASSSPARLAATSTDTQYF; cdr3_nt: TGTGCCAGCAGCTCCCCTGCCCGACTAGCAGCTACTAGCACAGATACGCAGTATTTT
d_call: TRBD1; clone_size: many; j_call: TRBJ1-1; v_call: TRBV7-6; cdr3_aa: CASSLVPGGEGAFF; cdr3_nt: TGTGCCAGCAGCTTAGTTCCAGGGGGCGAGGGCGCTTTCTTT
d_call: TRBD1; clone_size: many; j_call: TRBJ1-2; v_call: TRBV19; cdr3_aa: CASSIDQGTAYGYTF; cdr3_nt: TGTGCCAGTAGTATAGATCAGGGGACAGCCTATGGCTACACCTTC
d_call: -; clone_size: many; j_call: TRBJ2-7; v_call: TRBV21-1; cdr3_aa: CASSKEVASGHEQYF; cdr3_nt: TGTGCCAGCAGCAAAGAGGTGGCTAGCGGCCACGAGCAGTACTTC
d_call: TRBD1; clone_size: many; j_call: TRBJ1-4; v_call: TRBV6-1; cdr3_aa: CASSELSGGYEKLFF; cdr3_nt: TGTGCCAGCAGTGAACTTTCAGGGGGCTATGAAAAACTGTTTTTT
d_call: -; clone_size: -; j_call: TRBJ2-1; v_call: TRBV15; cdr3_aa: CATSRDLGSESSYNEQFF; cdr3_nt: TGTGCCACCAGCAGAGATCTAGGATCCGAGAGCTCCTACAATGAGCAGTTCTTC
d_call: TRBD2; clone_size: many; j_call: TRBJ2-1; v_call: TRBV9; cdr3_aa: CASSETISGGPYNEQFF; cdr3_nt: TGTGCCAGCAGCGAGACGATTAGCGGGGGGCCCTACAATGAGCAGTTCTTC